A single sample is the source of the 16 T cell receptor beta chains below, sequenced in a study of OX40 agonist ivuxolimab in advanced cancers. Sequencing was performed with immunoSEQ multiplex PCR; in TCRdb, only in-frame clones are kept and a portion is missing. The table includes some 100,000 clones, roughly 90% detected once. Sample: CD4+ or CD8+ T cells sorted from blood, taken in a trial of the OX40 agonist ivuxolimab. The source of these receptors is an adult with an advanced solid tumor such as melanoma, head and neck, liver or kidney cancer.

The V call is TRBV6-5, the J call TRBJ1-1; D is ambiguous. The V end was cut by 8 bases, the J end by 5 bases, with 6 bases between. This CDR3 region has 10 residues. Per germline, CDR1 MNHEY and CDR2 SVGAGI. This CDR3 is CASQGTEAFF. CDR3 bases: TGTGCCAGCCAAGGGACTGAAGCTTTCTTT.

The chain joins TRBV19 to TRBJ1-5; D not certain. This CDR3 is built from 14 residues. Looked up from germline, CDR1 is LNHDA and CDR2 is SQIVND (reference sequence). With 3 bases removed from V and 6 bases from J, the gap between germline ends came to 12 bases. In DNA, the CDR3 is TGTGCCAGTAGTATGGGTAGTCAGGCTCAGCCCCAGCATTTT. Its protein is CASSMGSQAQPQHF.

This chain links TRBV11-2 with TRBJ1-4; perhaps TRBD1 as D (6 bases). The ends were cut back, 4 bases at V and 4 bases at J, with 16 bases in the middle. The germline gives CDR1 SGHAT, CDR2 FQNNGV. The CDR3 consists of 16 residues. CDR3 DNA: TGTGCCAGCAGCTCCCGGGGGCGGGCTGATAATGAAAAACTGTTTTTT. Translation gives CASSSRGRADNEKLFF. Together with reference TRBV11-2 and TRBJ1-4, the CDR3 gives the full variable domain: EAGVAQSPRYKIIEKRQSVAFWCNPISGHATLYWYQQILGQGPKLLIQFQNNGVVDDSQLPKDRFSAERLKGVDSTLKIQPAKLEDSAVYLCASSSRGRADNEKLFFGSGTQLSVL.

The chain couples TRBV27 to TRBJ1-1; D is possibly TRBD1 (5 bases). Germline-derived CDR1 and CDR2 are MNHEY and SMNVEV (reference sequence). V dropped 8 bases and J dropped 1 base, with 14 bases sitting between them. The CDR3 loop spans 14 amino acids. The CDR3 DNA reads as TGTGCCAGCTCCAGGGAGGCGGCGAACACTGAAGCTTTCTTT. The encoded protein is CASSREAANTEAFF.

A remark on this clone: This specimen includes other DNA sequences encoding the same CDR3. DNA of the CDR3: TGTGCCAGCAGTTCAGGGGCTAATCAGCCCCAGCATTTT. Translation gives CASSSGANQPQHF. The gene calls are TRBV28 and TRBJ1-5, with D possibly being TRBD1 (6 bases). Germline V CDR1 and CDR2: MDHEN, SYDVKM. Trimming took off 4 bases at V and 4 bases at J, with 8 bases between the two ends. The CDR3 is 13 amino acids.

This sequence joins TRBV4-1 and TRBJ1-6, with 7 bases matching TRBD1. With 0 bases clipped from V and 2 bases from J, the junction kept 7 bases outside the gene matches. The CDR3 sequence is 18 residues long. Germline V gene lookup returns CDR1 MGHRA and CDR2 YSYEKL. The DNA for the CDR3 is TGCGCCAGCAGCCAAGATCGAGGACAGGCCGCCTATAATTCACCCCTCCACTTT. This sequence encodes CASSQDRGQAAYNSPLHF.

The chain joins TRBV5-4 to TRBJ2-3; D remains unclear. CDR1 and CDR2 from the germline V gene are SGHNT and YYREEE (reference sequence). The CDR3 is made up of 15 amino acids. Deletions cut 0 bases from V and 4 bases from J, with 12 bases between. The CDR3 sequence: CASSLDVGAADTQYF. The CDR3, as DNA: TGTGCCAGCAGCTTGGACGTCGGCGCCGCAGATACGCAGTATTTT.

This chain uses TRBV7-2 with TRBJ2-3; D possibly corresponds to TRBD2 (7 bases). This CDR3 has 16 amino acids. Germline V gives CDR1 SGHTA, CDR2 FQGNSA. The V gene lost 5 bases and the J gene lost 5 bases, with 20 bases spanning the gap. This CDR3 reads CASSPRGGGQGDTQYF. The CDR3 nucleotides read TGTGCCAGCAGCCCTCGTGGGGGGGGGCAGGGAGATACGCAGTATTTT.

The V and J genes are TRBV7-2 and TRBJ2-1; 7 bases map to TRBD2. The junction had 11 bases not matched to a gene; V was cut back by 5 bases and J by 10 bases. The germline V gene encodes CDR1 SGHTA and CDR2 FQGNSA. This CDR3 has 14 residues. CDR3 sequence (DNA): TGTGCCAGCAGCGAACATCCGGGGAGGGCCGAGCAGTTCTTC. The encoded protein is CASSEHPGRAEQFF. The full variable domain, in which reference TRBV7-2 and TRBJ2-1 provide the parts outside the CDR3, is GAGVSQSPSNKVTEKGKDVELRCDPISGHTALYWYRQSLGQGLEFLIYFQGNSAPDKSGLPSDRFSAERTGGSVSTLTIQRTQQEDSAVYLCASSEHPGRAEQFFGPGTRLTVL.

This sequence joins TRBV19 and TRBJ1-1; 11 bases are shared with TRBD1. The CDR3 is made up of 15 amino acids. Germline V gives CDR1 LNHDA, CDR2 SQIVND (reference sequence). The J segment lost 5 bases and the V segment lost 5 bases, leaving 7 bases of the junction unmatched. DNA of the CDR3: TGTGCCAGTAGTGCGGGGACAGGGGGTCGGACTGAAGCTTTCTTT. Protein product: CASSAGTGGRTEAFF.

This clone was seen a single time. J is TRBJ1-4 and V is TRBV27; 7 bases align to TRBD1. With V trimmed by 1 base and J by 0 bases, 5 bases remained unmatched. CDR1 and CDR2 (germline): MNHEY, SMNVEV (reference sequence). CDR3 size: 17 residues. DNA for the CDR3: TGTGCCAGCAGTTTATATGGGACAGCCCCAACTAATGAAAAACTGTTTTTT. It encodes CASSLYGTAPTNEKLFF.

CDR3 nucleotides: TGTGCCAGCCGCCTCGGACAGGGTAATATGGGCTACACCTTC. As protein: CASRLGQGNMGYTF. The chain is built from TRBV19 and TRBJ1-2; 8 bases are shared with TRBD1. The CDR3 totals 14 residues. The junction had 14 bases not matched to a gene; V was cut back by 9 bases and J by 8 bases. Per germline, CDR1 LNHDA and CDR2 SQIVND (reference sequence).

V gene TRBV5-1 combines with J gene TRBJ2-5, with unresolved D. The length of the CDR3 is 14 residues. Germline V gene data show CDR1 as SGHRS and CDR2 as YFSETQ. Trimming removed 3 bases at V and 0 bases at J, with 9 bases between. As DNA, the CDR3 is TGCGCCAGCAGCTACGGACGAGACCAAGAGACCCAGTACTTC. Protein: CASSYGRDQETQYF.

This chain joins TRBV7-2 and TRBJ2-3; maybe TRBD1 (6 bases). The CDR3 runs to 14 residues. CDR1 and CDR2 from the germline V gene are SGHTA and FQGNSA. Trimming removed 1 base from V and 5 bases from J, with 10 bases in between. The CDR3 nucleotides read TGTGCCAGCAGCTTAGGACAGGTCAAAGATACGCAGTATTTT. Residues: CASSLGQVKDTQYF. The full variable domain, completed using reference TRBV7-2 and TRBJ2-3, is GAGVSQSPSNKVTEKGKDVELRCDPISGHTALYWYRQSLGQGLEFLIYFQGNSAPDKSGLPSDRFSAERTGGSVSTLTIQRTQQEDSAVYLCASSLGQVKDTQYFGPGTRLTVL.

The J gene is TRBJ1-1, the V gene TRBV2; TRBD1 is a possible D gene (5 bases). In germline, CDR1 is SNHLY, CDR2 FYNNEI. Between the trimmed V and J ends, which lost 4 bases and 2 bases, there was a span of 8 bases. CDR3 size: 13 residues. The CDR3 sequence: CASSGGHNTEAFF. Written as DNA, the CDR3 is TGTGCCAGCAGTGGAGGACATAACACTGAAGCTTTCTTT.

The chain employs TRBV10-2 and TRBJ2-5; 9 nucleotides agree with TRBD1. This CDR3 has 15 amino acids. Germline V CDR1 and CDR2: WSHSY, SAAADI. Trimming took 3 bases from V and 5 from J; bases not matched to a gene: 7. The CDR3 here is CASSDETGGWETQYF. The CDR3 region has the DNA TGCGCCAGCAGTGATGAGACAGGGGGTTGGGAGACCCAGTACTTC.